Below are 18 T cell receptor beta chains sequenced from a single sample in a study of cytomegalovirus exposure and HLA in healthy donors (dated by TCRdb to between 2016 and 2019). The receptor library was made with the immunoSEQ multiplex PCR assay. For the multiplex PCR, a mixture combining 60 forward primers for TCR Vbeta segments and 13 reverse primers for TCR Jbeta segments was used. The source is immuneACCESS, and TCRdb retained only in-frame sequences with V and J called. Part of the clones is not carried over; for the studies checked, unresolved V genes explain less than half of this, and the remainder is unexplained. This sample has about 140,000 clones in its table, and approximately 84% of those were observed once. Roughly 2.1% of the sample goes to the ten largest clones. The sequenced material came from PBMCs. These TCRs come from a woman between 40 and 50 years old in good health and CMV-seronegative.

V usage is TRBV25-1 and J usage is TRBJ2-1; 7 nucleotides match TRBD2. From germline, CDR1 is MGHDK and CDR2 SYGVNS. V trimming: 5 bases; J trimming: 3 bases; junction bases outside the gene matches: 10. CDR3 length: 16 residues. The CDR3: CASSSTEAGDYNEQFF. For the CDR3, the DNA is TGTGCCAGCAGTTCCACTGAGGCGGGGGACTACAATGAGCAGTTCTTC.

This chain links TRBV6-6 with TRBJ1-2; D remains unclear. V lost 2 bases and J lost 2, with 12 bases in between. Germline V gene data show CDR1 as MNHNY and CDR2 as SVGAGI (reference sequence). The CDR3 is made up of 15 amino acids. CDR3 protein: CASSYEGQLNYGYTF. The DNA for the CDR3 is TGTGCCAGCAGTTACGAGGGCCAGCTCAACTATGGCTACACCTTC.

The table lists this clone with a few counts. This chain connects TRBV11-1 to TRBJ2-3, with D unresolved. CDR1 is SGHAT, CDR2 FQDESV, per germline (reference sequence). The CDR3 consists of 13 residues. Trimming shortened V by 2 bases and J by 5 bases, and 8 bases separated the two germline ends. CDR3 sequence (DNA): TGTGCCAGCAGCTTATCCCGACTAGATACGCAGTATTTT. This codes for CASSLSRLDTQYF. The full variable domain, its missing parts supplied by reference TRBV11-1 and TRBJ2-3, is EAEVAQSPRYKITEKSQAVAFWCDPISGHATLYWYRQILGQGPELLVQFQDESVVDDSQLPKDRFSAERLKGVDSTLKIQPAELGDSAMYLCASSLSRLDTQYFGPGTRLTVL.

CDR3 nucleotide sequence: TGTGCCAGCAGCTTAACGCGGGGCAACACAGATACGCAGTATTTT. It specifies CASSLTRGNTDTQYF. The chain is built from TRBV11-3 and TRBJ2-3; a possible D gene is TRBD2 (6 bases). Germline V gene lookup returns CDR1 SGHNT and CDR2 YENEEA. The CDR3 has 15 residues. V was pared by 2 bases and J by 2 bases, with 11 bases between.

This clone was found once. The CDR3 loop is CATSLRDGYGYTF. The CDR3 nucleotides read TGTGCCACCAGCTTACGGGATGGCTATGGCTACACCTTC. This chain joins TRBV15 and TRBJ1-2; no clear D gene. CDR1 and CDR2 (germline): LNHNV, YYDKDF (reference sequence). V was pared by 5 bases and J by 4 bases, with 11 bases between. This CDR3 spans 13 amino acids.

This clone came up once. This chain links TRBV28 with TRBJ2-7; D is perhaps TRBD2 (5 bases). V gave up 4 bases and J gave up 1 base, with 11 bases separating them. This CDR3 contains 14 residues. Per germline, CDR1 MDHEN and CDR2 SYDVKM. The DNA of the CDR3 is TGTGCCAGCAGTTCCAGGACTGGTTCCTACGAGCAGTACTTC. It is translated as CASSSRTGSYEQYF.

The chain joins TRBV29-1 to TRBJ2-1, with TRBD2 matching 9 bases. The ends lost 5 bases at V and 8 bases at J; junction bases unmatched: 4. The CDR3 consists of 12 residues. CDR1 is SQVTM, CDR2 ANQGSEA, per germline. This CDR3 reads CSVLSGGHEQFF. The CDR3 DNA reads TGCAGCGTTTTGAGCGGGGGGCATGAGCAGTTCTTC.

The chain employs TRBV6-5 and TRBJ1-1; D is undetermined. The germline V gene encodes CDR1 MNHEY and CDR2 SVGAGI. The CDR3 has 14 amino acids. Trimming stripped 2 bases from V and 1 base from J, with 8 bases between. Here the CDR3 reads CASSYTEGNTEAFF. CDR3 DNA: TGTGCCAGCAGTTACACCGAGGGGAACACTGAAGCTTTCTTT.

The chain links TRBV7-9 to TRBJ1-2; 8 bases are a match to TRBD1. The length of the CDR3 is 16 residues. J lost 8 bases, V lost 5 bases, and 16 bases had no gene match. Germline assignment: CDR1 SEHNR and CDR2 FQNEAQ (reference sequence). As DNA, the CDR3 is TGTGCCAGCAGCCTCGGACAGGGTTCGTCTTTGACGGGCTACACCTTC. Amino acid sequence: CASSLGQGSSLTGYTF.

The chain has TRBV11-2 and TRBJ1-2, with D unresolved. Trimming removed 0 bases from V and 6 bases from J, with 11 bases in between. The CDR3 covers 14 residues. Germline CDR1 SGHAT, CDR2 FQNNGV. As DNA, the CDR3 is TGTGCCAGCAGCTTAGATCCCCTACGGGATGGCTACACCTTC. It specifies CASSLDPLRDGYTF. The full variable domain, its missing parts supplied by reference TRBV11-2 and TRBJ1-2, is EAGVAQSPRYKIIEKRQSVAFWCNPISGHATLYWYQQILGQGPKLLIQFQNNGVVDDSQLPKDRFSAERLKGVDSTLKIQPAKLEDSAVYLCASSLDPLRDGYTFGSGTRLTVV.

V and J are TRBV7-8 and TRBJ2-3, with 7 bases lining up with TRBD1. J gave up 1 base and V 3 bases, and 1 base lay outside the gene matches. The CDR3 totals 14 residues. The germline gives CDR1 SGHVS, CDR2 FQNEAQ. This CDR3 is CASSFGQGTDTQYF. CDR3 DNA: TGTGCCAGCAGCTTCGGACAGGGCACAGATACGCAGTATTTT. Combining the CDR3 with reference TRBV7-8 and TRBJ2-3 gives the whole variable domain GAGVSQSPRYKVAKRGQDVALRCDPISGHVSLFWYQQALGQGPEFLTYFQNEAQLDKSGLPSDRFFAERPEGSVSTLKIQRTQQEDSAVYLCASSFGQGTDTQYFGPGTRLTVL.

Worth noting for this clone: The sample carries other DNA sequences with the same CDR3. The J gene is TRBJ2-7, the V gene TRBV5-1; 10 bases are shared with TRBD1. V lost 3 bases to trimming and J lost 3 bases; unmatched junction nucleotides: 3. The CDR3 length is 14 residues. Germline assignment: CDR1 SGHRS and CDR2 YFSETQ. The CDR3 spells CASSSGQGLYEQYF. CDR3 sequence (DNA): TGCGCCAGCAGCTCGGGACAGGGGCTCTACGAGCAGTACTTC.

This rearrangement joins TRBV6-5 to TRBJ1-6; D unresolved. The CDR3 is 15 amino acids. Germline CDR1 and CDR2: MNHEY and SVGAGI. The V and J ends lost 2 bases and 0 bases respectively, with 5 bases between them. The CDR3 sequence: CASSYRDSYNSPLHF. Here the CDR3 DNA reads TGTGCCAGCAGTTACCGGGACTCCTATAATTCACCCCTCCACTTT.

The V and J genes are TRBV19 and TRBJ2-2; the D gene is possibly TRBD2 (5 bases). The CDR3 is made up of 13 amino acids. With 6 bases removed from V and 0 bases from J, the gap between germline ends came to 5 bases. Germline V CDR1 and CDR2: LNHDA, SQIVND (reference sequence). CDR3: CASSGTNTGELFF. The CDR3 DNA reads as TGTGCCAGTAGCGGGACGAACACCGGGGAGCTGTTTTTT.

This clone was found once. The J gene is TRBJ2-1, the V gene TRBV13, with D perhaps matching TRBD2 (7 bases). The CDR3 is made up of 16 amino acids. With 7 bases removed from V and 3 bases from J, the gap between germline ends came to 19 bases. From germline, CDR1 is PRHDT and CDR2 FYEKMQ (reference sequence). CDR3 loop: CASTTRGGGNYNEQFF. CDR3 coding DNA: TGTGCCAGCACCACAAGAGGGGGGGGCAACTACAATGAGCAGTTCTTC. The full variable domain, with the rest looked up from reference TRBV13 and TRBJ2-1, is AAGVIQSPRHLIKEKRETATLKCYPIPRHDTVYWYQQGPGQDPQFLISFYEKMQSDKGSIPDRFSAQQFSDYHSELNMSSLELGDSALYFCASTTRGGGNYNEQFFGPGTRLTVL.

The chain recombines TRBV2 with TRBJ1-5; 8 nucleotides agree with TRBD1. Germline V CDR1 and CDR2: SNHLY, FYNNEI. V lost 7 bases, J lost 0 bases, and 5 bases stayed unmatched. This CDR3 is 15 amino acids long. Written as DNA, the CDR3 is TGTGCCAGCAATTCTGACAGGGGTAGCAATCAGCCCCAGCATTTT. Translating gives CASNSDRGSNQPQHF.

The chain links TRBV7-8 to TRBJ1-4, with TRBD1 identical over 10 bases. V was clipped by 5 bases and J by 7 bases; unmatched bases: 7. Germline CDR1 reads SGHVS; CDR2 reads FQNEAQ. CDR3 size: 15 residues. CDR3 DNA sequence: TGTGCCAGCAGCCTCGACAGGGACAGGGGTGAAAAACTGTTTTTT. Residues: CASSLDRDRGEKLFF.

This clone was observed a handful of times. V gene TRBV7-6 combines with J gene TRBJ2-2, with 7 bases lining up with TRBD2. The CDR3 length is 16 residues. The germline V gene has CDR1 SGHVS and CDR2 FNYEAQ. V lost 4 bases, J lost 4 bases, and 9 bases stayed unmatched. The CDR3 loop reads CASSSTPGLSTGELFF. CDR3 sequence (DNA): TGTGCCAGCAGCTCGACGCCGGGACTAAGCACCGGGGAGCTGTTTTTT.